This T cell receptor beta chain was captured by sequencing in a study of response to subunit inactivated influenza vaccine (dated by TCRdb to 2016 to 2019). Turning to the overall study: Deep quantitative T cell receptor repertoire profiling was used in the study to track responses to a trivalent subunit inactivated influenza vaccine. What the authors observed across the whole study: The authors suggested that each seasonal influenza vaccination may recruit only a limited number of new T cells.

The library was obtained by RT-PCR. Sequenced using an Illumina HiSeq 2500. TCRdb ran its own pipeline on the public reads, namely fastp trimming at Q25 and MiXCR clone calling, and kept in-frame beta chains. Identical CDR3 protein sequences are pooled into one entry, listed with their most common genes and DNA. This sample holds 300,000 to 350,000 distinct CDR3 sequences; roughly 22% were observed only once. The ten largest clones represent 9.5% to 13% of the sample. The CDR3 runs 14 residues from the cysteine to the phenylalanine. The DNA shown is the 42-base CDR3, in frame from base 1. CDR1 DFQATT and CDR2 SNEGSKA are derived from the germline V gene (reference sequence). Details on this clonotype: It lacks a known antigen. The sample holds no much larger clone one base away, and base qualities are not on file.

The rearrangement joined TRBV20-1 to TRBJ2-5; the D gene is perhaps TRBD1, on 6 matching bases. The sample consisted of PBMCs from blood, taken 21 months after vaccination. The source of this sequence is a man between 50 and 70 years old who received an inactivated influenza vaccine. Donor details come from another sample of the same person, matched by shared clones. The DNA reads as follows: TGCAGCTCAGAAAACCGGGACAATCGCGAGACCCAGTACTTC. Translation gives CSSENRDNRETQYF.